The rows below give T cell receptor beta chains drawn from one sample of a study of blood T cell repertoires in COVID-19. Assay used: immunoSEQ multiplex PCR; TCRdb lists only in-frame clones, some missing. Here the sample spans about 400,000 clones, about 90% being singletons. Sequenced input: PBMCs or T cells enriched from blood (not recorded which). The receptor set was obtained from a woman younger than 45 who had recovered from COVID-19. CDR3s include the opening cysteine and the closing phenylalanine or tryptophan. Each record gives: V gene, J gene, clone size, D gene, CDR3 DNA, CDR3 protein. D genes are given only for firm matches. Clone size is not always given. Where it is, it says once, few, many or a class for expanded clones.

v_gene: TRBV2; j_gene: TRBJ1-2; abundance: -; d_gene: -; CDR3nt: TGTGCCAGCAGGGATGACAGTAACTATGGCTACACCTTC; CDR3aa: CASRDDSNYGYTF
v_gene: TRBV19; j_gene: TRBJ2-3; abundance: -; d_gene: -; CDR3nt: TGTGCCAGTAGTAGACAGATAAACACAGATACGCAGTATTTT; CDR3aa: CASSRQINTDTQYF
v_gene: TRBV9; j_gene: TRBJ1-4; abundance: -; d_gene: -; CDR3nt: TGTGCCAGCAGCGTAGATCCCAGAAGTAAACTGTTTTTT; CDR3aa: CASSVDPRSKLFF
v_gene: TRBV2; j_gene: TRBJ2-7; abundance: -; d_gene: -; CDR3nt: TGTGCCAGCAGTGAAGCTACGGACGGGGGATACGAGCAGTACTTC; CDR3aa: CASSEATDGGYEQYF
v_gene: TRBV5-1; j_gene: TRBJ1-6; abundance: -; d_gene: TRBD1; CDR3nt: TGCGCCAGCAGCTTGGGACAGGGGAATTTTAATTCACCCCTCCACTTT; CDR3aa: CASSLGQGNFNSPLHF
v_gene: TRBV5-1; j_gene: TRBJ2-5; abundance: -; d_gene: TRBD1; CDR3nt: TGCGCCAGCAGCCAAGACAGGGGCGAGACCCAGTACTTC; CDR3aa: CASSQDRGETQYF
v_gene: TRBV4-1; j_gene: TRBJ2-1; abundance: -; d_gene: TRBD1; CDR3nt: TGCGCCAGCAGCCTACCTCGGGGACAGGGTATCGACAATGAGCAGTTCTTC; CDR3aa: CASSLPRGQGIDNEQFF
v_gene: TRBV5-1; j_gene: TRBJ2-5; abundance: -; d_gene: -; CDR3nt: TGCGCCAGCAGCTTGGGTGGGGAGCAAGAGACCCAGTACTTC; CDR3aa: CASSLGGEQETQYF
v_gene: TRBV5-1; j_gene: TRBJ2-2; abundance: -; d_gene: -; CDR3nt: TGCGCCAGCGGACAGACTTCCGGGGAGCTGTTTTTT; CDR3aa: CASGQTSGELFF
v_gene: TRBV11-3; j_gene: TRBJ2-3; abundance: -; d_gene: TRBD1; CDR3nt: TGTGCCAGCAGCTTAGAAGGGGGCGCAGATACGCAGTATTTT; CDR3aa: CASSLEGGADTQYF
v_gene: TRBV9; j_gene: TRBJ1-4; abundance: -; d_gene: -; CDR3nt: TGTGCCAGCAGCCCGGGGACAAGAAATAATGAAAAACTGTTTTTT; CDR3aa: CASSPGTRNNEKLFF
v_gene: TRBV19; j_gene: TRBJ1-2; abundance: -; d_gene: TRBD1; CDR3nt: TGTGCCAGTAGTAACCAGGGGACAGGAGAATATGGCTACACCTTC; CDR3aa: CASSNQGTGEYGYTF
v_gene: TRBV2; j_gene: TRBJ1-4; abundance: -; d_gene: -; CDR3nt: TGTGCCAGCAGTGAGATAGCAGCTTTTCATTTT; CDR3aa: CASSEIAAFHF
v_gene: TRBV7-2; j_gene: TRBJ2-7; abundance: -; d_gene: -; CDR3nt: TGTGCCAGCAGCTCTCATGGAGGAGTTTACGAGCAGTACTTC; CDR3aa: CASSSHGGVYEQYF
v_gene: TRBV7-9; j_gene: TRBJ2-7; abundance: -; d_gene: TRBD2; CDR3nt: TGTGCCAGCAGCTCCGGGACTAGCGGCTCCTACGAGCAGTACTTC; CDR3aa: CASSSGTSGSYEQYF
v_gene: TRBV2; j_gene: TRBJ2-2; abundance: -; d_gene: TRBD2; CDR3nt: TGTGCCAGCAGCCCGGGACTAGCAGGCACCGGGGAGCTGTTTTTT; CDR3aa: CASSPGLAGTGELFF
v_gene: TRBV5-1; j_gene: TRBJ1-4; abundance: -; d_gene: TRBD1; CDR3nt: TGCGCCAGCAGCCAAAGACAGGGGGGTACTAATGAAAAACTGTTTTTT; CDR3aa: CASSQRQGGTNEKLFF
v_gene: TRBV28; j_gene: TRBJ1-1; abundance: -; d_gene: -; CDR3nt: TGTGCCAGCAGACCCAGGGGAGAGGTCAGGACTGAAGCTTTCTTT; CDR3aa: CASRPRGEVRTEAFF
v_gene: TRBV13; j_gene: TRBJ1-4; abundance: -; d_gene: TRBD1; CDR3nt: TGTGCCAGCAGCCAGGGGGCAGTACTTAATGAAAAACTGTTTTTT; CDR3aa: CASSQGAVLNEKLFF
v_gene: TRBV5-1; j_gene: TRBJ1-2; abundance: -; d_gene: -; CDR3nt: TGCGCCAGCAGCTTGAGTGGTTTTGGAGGTTTCGGCTACACCTTC; CDR3aa: CASSLSGFGGFGYTF
v_gene: TRBV7-9; j_gene: TRBJ1-1; abundance: -; d_gene: TRBD1; CDR3nt: TGTGCCAGCAGCTTAGCGTACAGGGGGAACACTGAAGCTTTCTTT; CDR3aa: CASSLAYRGNTEAFF
v_gene: TRBV7-2; j_gene: TRBJ2-5; abundance: -; d_gene: TRBD1; CDR3nt: TGTGCCAGCAGCTTTTACAGGGGAGAGACCCAGTACTTC; CDR3aa: CASSFYRGETQYF
v_gene: TRBV5-1; j_gene: TRBJ2-3; abundance: once; d_gene: TRBD2; CDR3nt: TGCGCCAGCAGCTTAGGGACTAGCGGGGGGGATACGCAGTATTTT; CDR3aa: CASSLGTSGGDTQYF
v_gene: TRBV13; j_gene: TRBJ2-3; abundance: -; d_gene: TRBD2; CDR3nt: TGTGCCAGCAGCTTCGACGGGACTAGCGGGACAGATACGCAGTATTTT; CDR3aa: CASSFDGTSGTDTQYF
v_gene: TRBV7-2; j_gene: TRBJ2-3; abundance: -; d_gene: TRBD2; CDR3nt: TGTGCCAGCAGCTTACAGCGGGAGGTGGATACGCAGTATTTT; CDR3aa: CASSLQREVDTQYF
v_gene: TRBV9; j_gene: TRBJ2-5; abundance: -; d_gene: -; CDR3nt: TGTGCCAGCAGCCCCCTTGGCGAGACCCAGTACTTC; CDR3aa: CASSPLGETQYF
v_gene: TRBV10-3; j_gene: TRBJ1-2; abundance: -; d_gene: -; CDR3nt: TGTGCCATCAGTGAGTCTGGCCAGGGCTATGGCTACACCTTC; CDR3aa: CAISESGQGYGYTF
v_gene: TRBV24-1; j_gene: TRBJ1-2; abundance: -; d_gene: TRBD1; CDR3nt: TGTGCCACCAGTGGAAGGGGGCTGGAGTATGGCTACACCTTC; CDR3aa: CATSGRGLEYGYTF
v_gene: TRBV12-3/TRBV12-4; j_gene: TRBJ1-2; abundance: -; d_gene: -; CDR3nt: TGTGCCAGCAGTCTCGGTTCGGGAGGCTACACCTTC; CDR3aa: CASSLGSGGYTF
v_gene: TRBV5-1; j_gene: TRBJ1-6; abundance: few; d_gene: -; CDR3nt: TGCGCCAGCAGCTTAAGGGGCAGCGCCTATAATTCACCCCTCCACTTT; CDR3aa: CASSLRGSAYNSPLHF
v_gene: TRBV5-1; j_gene: TRBJ2-3; abundance: -; d_gene: TRBD1; CDR3nt: TGCGCCAGCAGCGCCTTGACAGGGGGCACAGATACGCAGTATTTT; CDR3aa: CASSALTGGTDTQYF
v_gene: TRBV29-1; j_gene: TRBJ2-5; abundance: -; d_gene: -; CDR3nt: TGCAGCGTTGCTGGACTTGCAGAGACCCAGTACTTC; CDR3aa: CSVAGLAETQYF
v_gene: TRBV27; j_gene: TRBJ2-2; abundance: -; d_gene: -; CDR3nt: TGTGCCAGCAGTTTATACAGGAACACCGGGGAGCTGTTTTTT; CDR3aa: CASSLYRNTGELFF
v_gene: TRBV28; j_gene: TRBJ1-1; abundance: -; d_gene: -; CDR3nt: TGTGCCAGCAGCCCACCAGCGTACACGGGTGGAGCTTTCTTT; CDR3aa: CASSPPAYTGGAFF
v_gene: TRBV5-1; j_gene: TRBJ2-3; abundance: -; d_gene: -; CDR3nt: TGCGCCAGCAGCCCATACAGAGACACAGATACGCAGTATTTT; CDR3aa: CASSPYRDTDTQYF
v_gene: TRBV28; j_gene: TRBJ2-7; abundance: -; d_gene: TRBD1; CDR3nt: TGTGCCAGCAGGGGGGGACAGGGGGCTAACGAGCAGTACTTC; CDR3aa: CASRGGQGANEQYF
v_gene: TRBV4-2; j_gene: TRBJ2-7; abundance: -; d_gene: TRBD2; CDR3nt: TGTGCCAGCAGCCCCTCGGGACTAGCGGGACCCTACGAGCAGTACTTC; CDR3aa: CASSPSGLAGPYEQYF
v_gene: TRBV5-4; j_gene: TRBJ2-1; abundance: -; d_gene: TRBD2; CDR3nt: TGTGCCAGCAGCTTCACTACTAGCGGGCCTTACAATGAGCAGTTCTTC; CDR3aa: CASSFTTSGPYNEQFF
v_gene: TRBV18; j_gene: TRBJ1-2; abundance: -; d_gene: -; CDR3nt: TGTGCCAGCTCACCAGATGAGGGAAACTATGGCTACACCTTC; CDR3aa: CASSPDEGNYGYTF
v_gene: TRBV7-9; j_gene: TRBJ1-2; abundance: once; d_gene: -; CDR3nt: TGTGCCAGCGACTACGGGGGGACGGGCGGCTACACCTTC; CDR3aa: CASDYGGTGGYTF
v_gene: TRBV2; j_gene: TRBJ2-2; abundance: -; d_gene: -; CDR3nt: TGTGCCCTGGGCAGCGGGGAGCTGTTTTTT; CDR3aa: CALGSGELFF
v_gene: TRBV4-1; j_gene: TRBJ1-2; abundance: -; d_gene: -; CDR3nt: TGCGCCAGCAGCCAAGATGAAGTCACACCTAACTATGGCTACACCTTC; CDR3aa: CASSQDEVTPNYGYTF
v_gene: TRBV15; j_gene: TRBJ1-1; abundance: -; d_gene: -; CDR3nt: TGTGCCACCAGCAGAGATCGGGACACTGAAGCTTTCTTT; CDR3aa: CATSRDRDTEAFF
v_gene: TRBV11-2; j_gene: TRBJ2-7; abundance: -; d_gene: TRBD2; CDR3nt: TGTGCCAGCAGCTTAGTAGCGGGGACCTCGGGGGAGCAGTACTTC; CDR3aa: CASSLVAGTSGEQYF
v_gene: TRBV4-1; j_gene: TRBJ1-1; abundance: -; d_gene: TRBD1; CDR3nt: TGCGCCAGCAGCCCCACAGGGGGCGGAGGATACACTGAAGCTTTCTTT; CDR3aa: CASSPTGGGGYTEAFF
v_gene: TRBV6-1; j_gene: TRBJ1-2; abundance: -; d_gene: -; CDR3nt: TGTGCCAGCAGTGAAAGTGTCAGGGGCTATGGCTACACCTTC; CDR3aa: CASSESVRGYGYTF
v_gene: TRBV5-1; j_gene: TRBJ2-7; abundance: -; d_gene: -; CDR3nt: TGCGCCAGCAGCCAGGACAGCACCCACGAGCAGTACTTC; CDR3aa: CASSQDSTHEQYF
v_gene: TRBV12-5; j_gene: TRBJ1-1; abundance: -; d_gene: TRBD1; CDR3nt: TGTGCTAGTGCCCCGACGGAAAAGGGGGCGATTTGGAACACTGAAGCTTTCTTT; CDR3aa: CASAPTEKGAIWNTEAFF
v_gene: TRBV27; j_gene: TRBJ1-1; abundance: -; d_gene: TRBD1; CDR3nt: TGTGCCAGCAGCCCGGGGACAGGGAACACTGAAGCTTTCTTT; CDR3aa: CASSPGTGNTEAFF
v_gene: TRBV7-9; j_gene: TRBJ2-6; abundance: -; d_gene: TRBD1; CDR3nt: TGTGCCAGCATTAGAACAGGGGCTCGTGGGGCCAACGTCCTGACTTTC; CDR3aa: CASIRTGARGANVLTF
v_gene: TRBV5-4; j_gene: TRBJ2-5; abundance: -; d_gene: -; CDR3nt: TGTGCCAGCAGACGAATGGGGGCTAAAGAGACCCAGTACTTC; CDR3aa: CASRRMGAKETQYF
v_gene: TRBV28; j_gene: TRBJ2-5; abundance: -; d_gene: TRBD1; CDR3nt: TGTGCCAGCAGTGTCAGGGGGCAAGAGACCCAGTACTTC; CDR3aa: CASSVRGQETQYF
v_gene: TRBV27; j_gene: TRBJ2-7; abundance: -; d_gene: TRBD1; CDR3nt: TGTGCCAGCAGTGCCCGACAGGGTGGATCCCACGAGCAGTACTTC; CDR3aa: CASSARQGGSHEQYF
v_gene: TRBV3-1/TRBV3-2; j_gene: TRBJ2-4; abundance: -; d_gene: -; CDR3nt: TGTGCCAGCAGCCAGCGCAATCCGGGGGGCGCTGGAAACATTCAGTACTTC; CDR3aa: CASSQRNPGGAGNIQYF
v_gene: TRBV2; j_gene: TRBJ2-2; abundance: -; d_gene: -; CDR3nt: TGTGCCAGCAGTGGAGCTGAGGGGGGGCCGGGCACCGGGGAGCTGTTTTTT; CDR3aa: CASSGAEGGPGTGELFF
v_gene: TRBV5-4; j_gene: TRBJ2-3; abundance: -; d_gene: TRBD2; CDR3nt: TGTGCCAGCAGCTTGGGTTTAGCGGGAGTGAGCACAGATACGCAGTATTTT; CDR3aa: CASSLGLAGVSTDTQYF
v_gene: TRBV5-1; j_gene: TRBJ1-1; abundance: -; d_gene: TRBD1; CDR3nt: TGCGCCAGCAGCGAGGGGGCCATACGGGAAGCTTTCTTT; CDR3aa: CASSEGAIREAFF
v_gene: TRBV5-1; j_gene: TRBJ2-5; abundance: -; d_gene: -; CDR3nt: TGCGCCAGCAGCTTGGACCCACCTATACAGGGTTGGAAACAAGAGACCCAGTACTTC; CDR3aa: CASSLDPPIQGWKQETQYF
v_gene: TRBV5-1; j_gene: TRBJ1-6; abundance: -; d_gene: TRBD1; CDR3nt: TGCGCCAGCAGCTTGGCGGGACAGGGCTTTGGGTCACCCCTCCACTTT; CDR3aa: CASSLAGQGFGSPLHF